A selection of T cell receptor beta chains follows, all from one sample in a study of blood T cell repertoires in COVID-19. This table comes from immunoSEQ multiplex PCR, and its TCRdb copy is limited to in-frame clones, with some not included. The data contain roughly 160,000 clones, approximately 81% of them singletons. Sequenced: peripheral blood. Receptors originate from a woman between 50 and 59 years old with COVID-19, enrolled during active disease. Both conserved end residues are part of each CDR3. D genes are given only for firm matches. Size is omitted from some rows. Given values are once, few, many or a class for expanded clones.

V gene	D gene	J gene	clone size	CDR3 protein	CDR3 DNA
TRBV28	TRBD1	TRBJ2-7	.	CASSQPGQGSYEQYF	TGTGCCAGCAGTCAACCGGGACAGGGATCCTACGAGCAGTACTTC
TRBV30	TRBD1	TRBJ1-5	.	CAWSRGAESNQPQHF	TGTGCCTGGAGCAGGGGGGCGGAGAGCAATCAGCCCCAGCATTTT
TRBV5-1	.	TRBJ1-1	.	CASSFGTGGTEAFF	TGCGCCAGCAGCTTCGGTACGGGTGGGACTGAAGCTTTCTTT
TRBV19	.	TRBJ1-1	.	CASSMSAANTEAFF	TGTGCCAGTAGTATGAGCGCAGCGAACACTGAAGCTTTCTTT
TRBV2	.	TRBJ1-1	.	CASMPARPMNTEAFF	TGTGCCAGCATGCCCGCCAGGCCAATGAACACTGAAGCTTTCTTT
TRBV13	.	TRBJ1-2	.	CASSPQGLYGYTF	TGTGCCAGCAGCCCTCAGGGCCTCTATGGCTACACCTTC
TRBV30	TRBD2	TRBJ2-1	.	CAWRLAGSHNEQFF	TGTGCCTGGAGACTAGCGGGGAGCCACAATGAGCAGTTCTTC
TRBV19	TRBD2	TRBJ2-5	.	CASSVGLAGGQTQYF	TGTGCCAGTAGTGTGGGACTAGCGGGGGGTCAGACCCAGTACTTC
TRBV6-1	TRBD1	TRBJ1-2	once	CASSEKAGGIYGYTF	TGTGCCAGCAGTGAAAAAGCAGGGGGCATCTATGGCTACACCTTC
TRBV4-2	.	TRBJ1-1	.	CASSQEGQGLMNTEAFF	TGTGCCAGCAGCCAAGAAGGGCAGGGGTTAATGAACACTGAAGCTTTCTTT
TRBV6-2/TRBV6-3	TRBD1	TRBJ2-5	.	CASSYGGRRGRETQYF	TGTGCCAGCAGTTACGGAGGGCGCAGGGGGCGAGAGACCCAGTACTTC
TRBV7-3	TRBD2	TRBJ2-1	.	CASSPSGGAYNEQFF	TGTGCCAGCAGCCCAAGCGGGGGGGCCTACAATGAGCAGTTCTTC
TRBV11-1	TRBD1	TRBJ2-1	.	CASSPTGGEEQFF	TGTGCCAGCAGCCCAACAGGGGGTGAGGAGCAGTTCTTC
TRBV6-5	TRBD1	TRBJ1-2	.	CASSYSQGASGYTF	TGTGCCAGCAGTTACTCACAGGGGGCGTCGGGCTACACCTTC
TRBV3-1/TRBV3-2	.	TRBJ1-3	few	CASSQDRTTTGNTIYF	TGTGCCAGCAGCCAAGATCGGACAACTACTGGAAACACCATATATTTT
TRBV7-9	TRBD2	TRBJ2-1	.	CASTKAGGDNEQFF	TGTGCCAGCACCAAAGCGGGGGGGGACAATGAGCAGTTCTTC
TRBV7-8	.	TRBJ1-2	.	CASSLTDYFTNYGYTF	TGTGCCAGCAGCTTAACAGACTACTTCACTAACTATGGCTACACCTTC
TRBV4-1	TRBD1	TRBJ1-6	.	CASSQDRDRGWDSPLHF	TGCGCCAGCAGCCAAGATCGGGACAGGGGTTGGGATTCACCCCTCCACTTT
TRBV6-5	.	TRBJ1-6	once	CASSYMGVSYNSPLHF	TGTGCCAGCAGTTACATGGGAGTGTCCTATAATTCACCCCTCCACTTT
TRBV10-3	.	TRBJ1-6	.	CAIRGVYNSPLHF	TGTGCCATCAGAGGAGTCTATAATTCACCCCTCCACTTT
TRBV21-1	.	TRBJ2-7	.	CASSLGDRSFYEQYF	TGTGCCAGCAGCCTTGGGGACAGAAGTTTCTACGAGCAGTACTTC
TRBV5-1	.	TRBJ1-4	.	CATARDRGGDEKLFF	TGCGCCACCGCGAGGGATAGGGGAGGGGATGAAAAACTGTTTTTT
TRBV7-2	.	TRBJ2-2	once	CASSQTGGPGTGELFF	TGTGCCAGCAGCCAGACGGGGGGCCCCGGCACCGGGGAGCTGTTTTTT
TRBV5-4	.	TRBJ1-5	.	CASSRDGGAANQPQHF	TGTGCCAGCAGCAGAGACGGGGGGGCGGCGAATCAGCCCCAGCATTTT
TRBV5-1	.	TRBJ2-7	.	CASSFQGSLYMSYEQYF	TGCGCCAGCAGCTTCCAGGGGTCCCTTTATATGTCCTACGAGCAGTACTTC
TRBV7-2	.	TRBJ2-7	.	CASSWIGSGEQYF	TGTGCCAGCAGCTGGATCGGGTCTGGGGAGCAGTACTTC
TRBV9	TRBD1	TRBJ1-4	.	CASSRDRGWEKLFF	TGTGCCAGCAGCCGGGACAGGGGTTGGGAAAAACTGTTTTTT
TRBV7-9	.	TRBJ1-6	.	CASSLVGFSPLHF	TGTGCCAGCAGCTTGGTCGGTTTTTCACCCCTCCACTTT
TRBV7-8	.	TRBJ2-2	.	CASSLEYSGFGTGELFF	TGTGCCAGCAGCTTAGAGTACAGCGGGTTTGGGACCGGGGAGCTGTTTTTT
TRBV5-6	.	TRBJ2-1	.	CASSSETEDPEFF	TGTGCCAGCAGCTCTGAGACAGAGGACCCAGAGTTCTTC
TRBV19	.	TRBJ2-7	.	CASSTGEGAYEQYF	TGTGCCAGTAGTACCGGGGAGGGGGCCTACGAGCAGTACTTC
TRBV7-6	.	TRBJ1-1	.	CASSLAGSEAFF	TGTGCCAGCAGCTTAGCGGGCAGTGAAGCTTTCTTT
TRBV19	.	TRBJ1-5	few	CASSPGGAFGNQPQHF	TGTGCCAGTAGTCCGGGAGGGGCCTTTGGCAATCAGCCCCAGCATTTT